The present T cell receptor (beta chain) was sequenced within a study of T-cell reconstitution after alpha-beta-depleted transplantation in children. V dropped 3 bases and J dropped 5; count of bases not matched to a gene: 9. CDR3 length: 14 amino acids. Germline loops: CDR1 SQVTM, CDR2 ANQGSEA. This clonotype has more than one count but fewer than ten. Unique molecular identifiers tagged the TCRbeta library. TCRdb ran MiXCR on the PCR reads and lists one entry per CDR3 protein. Of hundreds of thousands of distinct CDR3 sequences in the sample, roughly 9% were seen once. This chain uses TRBV29-1 with TRBJ2-5; 7 bases match TRBD1. This material consisted of PBMCs from the stem cell graft donor, taken from the stem cell graft. The source is a human donor who donated a stem cell graft to a child with acute lymphoblastic leukemia. Here the CDR3 reads CSVEWDSDGETQYF. The DNA for the CDR3 is TGCAGCGTTGAGTGGGACAGCGATGGGGAGACCCAGTACTTC.